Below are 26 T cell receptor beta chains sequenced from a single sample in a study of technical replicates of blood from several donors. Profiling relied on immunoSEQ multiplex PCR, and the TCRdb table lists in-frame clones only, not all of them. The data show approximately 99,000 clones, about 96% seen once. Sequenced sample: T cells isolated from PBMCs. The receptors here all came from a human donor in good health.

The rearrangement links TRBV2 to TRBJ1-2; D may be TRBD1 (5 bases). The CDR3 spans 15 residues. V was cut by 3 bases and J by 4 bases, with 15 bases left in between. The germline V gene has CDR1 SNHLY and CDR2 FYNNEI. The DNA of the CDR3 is TGTGCCAGCAGTGACGTCCCAGGGTGGAGCTATGGCTACACCTTC. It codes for CASSDVPGWSYGYTF.

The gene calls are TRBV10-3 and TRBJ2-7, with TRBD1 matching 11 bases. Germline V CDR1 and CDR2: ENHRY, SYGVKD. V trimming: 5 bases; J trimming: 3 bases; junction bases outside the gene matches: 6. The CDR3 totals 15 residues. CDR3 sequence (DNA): TGTGCCATCAGTACGCCGGGACAGGGGGTCTACGAGCAGTACTTC. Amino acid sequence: CAISTPGQGVYEQYF.

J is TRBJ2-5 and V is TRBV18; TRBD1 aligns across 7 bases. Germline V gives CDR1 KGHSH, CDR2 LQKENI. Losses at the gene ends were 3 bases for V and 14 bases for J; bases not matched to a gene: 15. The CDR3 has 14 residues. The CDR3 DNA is TGTGCCAGCTCACCCGACCGGACAGGATCCCCGTTCTACTTC. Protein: CASSPDRTGSPFYF.

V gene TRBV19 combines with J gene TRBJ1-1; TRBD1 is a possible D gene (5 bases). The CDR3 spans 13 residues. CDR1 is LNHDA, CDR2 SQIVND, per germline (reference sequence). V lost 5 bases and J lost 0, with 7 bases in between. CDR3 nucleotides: TGTGCCAGTAGTCCACAGGTGAACACTGAAGCTTTCTTT. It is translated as CASSPQVNTEAFF. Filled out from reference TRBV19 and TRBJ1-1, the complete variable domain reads DGGITQSPKYLFRKEGQNVTLSCEQNLNHDAMYWYRQDPGQGLRLIYYSQIVNDFQKGDIAEGYSVSREKKESFPLTVTSAQKNPTAFYLCASSPQVNTEAFFGQGTRLTVV.

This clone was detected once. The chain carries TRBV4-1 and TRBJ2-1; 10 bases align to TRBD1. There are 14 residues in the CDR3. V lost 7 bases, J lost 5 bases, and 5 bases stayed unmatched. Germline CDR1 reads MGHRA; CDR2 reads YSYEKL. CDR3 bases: TGCGCCAGCACCCCGGGACAGGGGCACAATGAGCAGTTCTTC. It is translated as CASTPGQGHNEQFF.

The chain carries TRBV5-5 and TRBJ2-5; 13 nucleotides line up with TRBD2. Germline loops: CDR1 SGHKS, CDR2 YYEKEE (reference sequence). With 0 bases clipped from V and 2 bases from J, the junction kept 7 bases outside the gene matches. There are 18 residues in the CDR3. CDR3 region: CASSLGLTSGRVQETQYF. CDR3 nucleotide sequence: TGTGCCAGCAGCTTGGGCCTTACTAGCGGGAGGGTACAAGAGACCCAGTACTTC.

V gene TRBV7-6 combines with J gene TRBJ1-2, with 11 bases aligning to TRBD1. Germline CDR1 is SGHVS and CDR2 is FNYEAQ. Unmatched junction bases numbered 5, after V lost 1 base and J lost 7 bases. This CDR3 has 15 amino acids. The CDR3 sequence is CASSLGTGGLSGYTF. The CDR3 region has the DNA TGTGCCAGCAGCTTAGGGACAGGGGGCCTTAGTGGCTACACCTTC.

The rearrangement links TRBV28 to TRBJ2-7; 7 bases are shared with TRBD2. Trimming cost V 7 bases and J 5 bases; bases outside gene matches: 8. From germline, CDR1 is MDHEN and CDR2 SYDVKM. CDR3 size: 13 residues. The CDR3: CASNWAGENEQYF. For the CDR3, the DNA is TGTGCCAGCAATTGGGCGGGAGAAAACGAGCAGTACTTC. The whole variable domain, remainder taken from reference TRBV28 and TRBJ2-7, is DVKVTQSSRYLVKRTGEKVFLECVQDMDHENMFWYRQDPGLGLRLIYFSYDVKMKEKGDIPEGYSVSREKKERFSLILESASTNQTSMYLCASNWAGENEQYFGPGTRLTVT.

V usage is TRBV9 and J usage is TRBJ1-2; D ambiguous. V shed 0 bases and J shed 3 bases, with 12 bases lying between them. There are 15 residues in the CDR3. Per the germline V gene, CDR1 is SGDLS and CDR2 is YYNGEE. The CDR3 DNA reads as TGTGCCAGCAGCGTAGGTGCAGGCCCATACTATGGCTACACCTTC. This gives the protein CASSVGAGPYYGYTF.

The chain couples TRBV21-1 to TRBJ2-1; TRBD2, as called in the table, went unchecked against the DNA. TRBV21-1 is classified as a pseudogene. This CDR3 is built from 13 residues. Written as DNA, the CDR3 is TGTGCCAGCAGCAAAGGGGGGGGAAATGAGCAGTTCTTC. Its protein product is CASSKGGGNEQFF.

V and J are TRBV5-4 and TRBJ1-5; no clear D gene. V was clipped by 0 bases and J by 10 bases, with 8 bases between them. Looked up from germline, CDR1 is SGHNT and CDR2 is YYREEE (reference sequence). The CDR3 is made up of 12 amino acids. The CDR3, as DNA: TGTGCCAGCAGCTTGGAGGGAGGACCCCAGCATTTT. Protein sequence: CASSLEGGPQHF.

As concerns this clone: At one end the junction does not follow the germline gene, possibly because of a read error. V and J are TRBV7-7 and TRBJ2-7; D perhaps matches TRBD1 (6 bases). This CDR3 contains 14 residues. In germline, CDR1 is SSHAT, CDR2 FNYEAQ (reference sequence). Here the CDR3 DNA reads TGTGCTAGCAGCCGCGTCCCAGGGGACCACGAGCAGTACTTC. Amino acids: CASSRVPGDHEQYF.

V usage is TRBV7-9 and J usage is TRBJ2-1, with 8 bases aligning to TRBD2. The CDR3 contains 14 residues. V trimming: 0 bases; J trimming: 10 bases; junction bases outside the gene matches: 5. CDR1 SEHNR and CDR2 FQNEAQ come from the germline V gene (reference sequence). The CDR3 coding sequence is TGTGCCAGCAGCTTAGCGATGGTAGCGGGAGAGCAGTTCTTC. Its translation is CASSLAMVAGEQFF.

The CDR3 nucleotides are TGTGCCAGCAGCTTGGATCGGGTACTCACCGGGGAGCTGTTTTTT. It codes for CASSLDRVLTGELFF. This chain links TRBV5-6 with TRBJ2-2; D is ambiguous. This CDR3 spans 15 amino acids. Trimming removed 0 bases at V and 4 bases at J, with 10 bases between. CDR1 SGHDT and CDR2 YYEEEE come from the germline V gene. The whole variable domain, filled in from reference TRBV5-6 and TRBJ2-2, reads DAGVTQSPTHLIKTRGQQVTLRCSPKSGHDTVSWYQQALGQGPQFIFQYYEEEERQRGNFPDRFSGHQFPNYSSELNVNALLLGDSALYLCASSLDRVLTGELFFGEGSRLTVL.

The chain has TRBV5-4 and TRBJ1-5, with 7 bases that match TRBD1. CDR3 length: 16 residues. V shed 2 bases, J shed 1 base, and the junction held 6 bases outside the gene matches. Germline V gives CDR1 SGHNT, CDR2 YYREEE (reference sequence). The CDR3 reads CASSFTTGLSNQPQHF. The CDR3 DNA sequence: TGTGCCAGCAGCTTTACGACAGGGTTAAGCAATCAGCCCCAGCATTTT.

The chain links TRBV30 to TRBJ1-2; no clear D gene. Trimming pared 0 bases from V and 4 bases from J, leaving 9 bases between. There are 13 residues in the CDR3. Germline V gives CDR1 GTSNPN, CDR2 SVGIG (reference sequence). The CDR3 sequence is CAWSVRAGYGYTF. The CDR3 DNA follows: TGTGCCTGGAGTGTACGGGCGGGCTATGGCTACACCTTC.

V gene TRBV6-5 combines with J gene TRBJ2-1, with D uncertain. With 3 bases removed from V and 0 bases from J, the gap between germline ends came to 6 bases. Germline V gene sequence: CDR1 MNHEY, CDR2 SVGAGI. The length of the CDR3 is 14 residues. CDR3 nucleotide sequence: TGTGCCAGCAGTTATGATAGCTCCTACAATGAGCAGTTCTTC. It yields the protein CASSYDSSYNEQFF.

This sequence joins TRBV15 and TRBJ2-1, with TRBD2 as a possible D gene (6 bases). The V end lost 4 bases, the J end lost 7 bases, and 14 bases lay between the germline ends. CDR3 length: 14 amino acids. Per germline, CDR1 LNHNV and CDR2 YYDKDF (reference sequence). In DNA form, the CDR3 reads TGTGCCACCAGCAAAACGGCGGGAAGAAATGAGCAGTTCTTC. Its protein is CATSKTAGRNEQFF.

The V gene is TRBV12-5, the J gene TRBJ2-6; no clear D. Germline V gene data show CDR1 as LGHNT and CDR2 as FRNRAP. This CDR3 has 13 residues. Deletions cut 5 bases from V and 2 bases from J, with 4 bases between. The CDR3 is CASGPTGANVLTF. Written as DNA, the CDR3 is TGTGCTAGTGGTCCTACTGGGGCCAACGTCCTGACTTTC.

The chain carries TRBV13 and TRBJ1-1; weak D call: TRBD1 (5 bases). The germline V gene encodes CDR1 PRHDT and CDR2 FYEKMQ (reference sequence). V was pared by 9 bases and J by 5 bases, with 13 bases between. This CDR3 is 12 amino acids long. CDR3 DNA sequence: TGTGCCAGTGGGGGGGTCCGAACTGAAGCTTTCTTT. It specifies CASGGVRTEAFF.

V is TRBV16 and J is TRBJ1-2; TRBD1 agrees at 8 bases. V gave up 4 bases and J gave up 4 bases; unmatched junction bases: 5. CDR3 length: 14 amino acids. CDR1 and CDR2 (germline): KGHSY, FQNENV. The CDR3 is CASSPDDRGYGYTF. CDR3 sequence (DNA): TGTGCCAGCAGCCCCGACGACAGGGGCTATGGCTACACCTTC.

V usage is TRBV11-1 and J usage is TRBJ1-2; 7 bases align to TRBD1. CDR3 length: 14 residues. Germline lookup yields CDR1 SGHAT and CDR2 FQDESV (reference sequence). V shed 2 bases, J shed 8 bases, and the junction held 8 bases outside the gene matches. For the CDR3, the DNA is TGTGCCAGCAGCTTATCTAGGACAGGAGAAGGCTACACCTTC. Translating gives CASSLSRTGEGYTF. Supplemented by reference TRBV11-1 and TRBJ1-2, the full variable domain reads EAEVAQSPRYKITEKSQAVAFWCDPISGHATLYWYRQILGQGPELLVQFQDESVVDDSQLPKDRFSAERLKGVDSTLKIQPAELGDSAMYLCASSLSRTGEGYTFGSGTRLTVV.

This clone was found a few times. The CDR3 sequence is CASSFDREGGNTIYF. The CDR3 nucleotides are TGTGCCAGCAGCTTCGACAGGGAAGGTGGAAACACCATATATTTT. The V gene is TRBV9, the J gene TRBJ1-3, with 7 bases aligning to TRBD1. V was clipped by 4 bases and J by 3 bases; unmatched bases: 7. The CDR3 has 15 amino acids. Germline V gene data show CDR1 as SGDLS and CDR2 as YYNGEE. Drawing the rest from reference TRBV9 and TRBJ1-3, the complete variable domain is DSGVTQTPKHLITATGQRVTLRCSPRSGDLSVYWYQQSLDQGLQFLIQYYNGEERAKGNILERFSAQQFPDLHSELNLSSLELGDSALYFCASSFDREGGNTIYFGEGSWLTVV.

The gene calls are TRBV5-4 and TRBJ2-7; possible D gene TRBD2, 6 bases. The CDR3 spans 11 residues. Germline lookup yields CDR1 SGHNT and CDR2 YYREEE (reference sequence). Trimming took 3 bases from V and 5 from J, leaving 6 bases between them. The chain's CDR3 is CASSSGDEQYF. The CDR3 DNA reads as TGTGCCAGCAGCTCGGGAGACGAGCAGTACTTC.

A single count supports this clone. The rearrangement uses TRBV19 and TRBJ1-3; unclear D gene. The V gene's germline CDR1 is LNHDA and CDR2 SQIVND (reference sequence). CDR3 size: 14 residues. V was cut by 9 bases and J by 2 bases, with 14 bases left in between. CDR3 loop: CASEIRGAGNTIYF. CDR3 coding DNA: TGTGCCAGCGAGATTCGGGGAGCTGGAAACACCATATATTTT.

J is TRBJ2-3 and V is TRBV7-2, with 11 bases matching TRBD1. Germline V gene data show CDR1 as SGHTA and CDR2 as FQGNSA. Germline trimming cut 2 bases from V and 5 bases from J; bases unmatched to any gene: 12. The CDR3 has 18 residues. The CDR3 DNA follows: TGTGCCAGCAGCTTACAGTACTCCGGGACAGGGGGGATAGATACGCAGTATTTT. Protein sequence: CASSLQYSGTGGIDTQYF.